This T cell receptor (beta chain) was found in a study of T-cell reconstitution after alpha-beta-depleted transplantation in children. Study-level results: Alpha-beta T cells about two months after transplant reportedly derived from several hundred expanded graft clones. Some patients showed high day-60 TCRbeta diversity, which derived from surviving recipient T cells and thymic progenitors.

Losses at the gene ends were 5 bases for V and 1 base for J; bases not matched to a gene: 7. Germline V gene lookup returns CDR1 SGHTA and CDR2 FQGTGA. This CDR3 spans 18 amino acids. In regard to this clonotype: Its specificity is not known.

As it was prepared, the TCRbeta library received unique molecular identifiers. One entry per CDR3 protein, called by TCRdb with MiXCR from the PCR reads. The sample records 70,000 or so distinct CDR3 sequences, about 11% being singletons. Source: PBMCs, taken before TCRalphabeta/CD19-depleted stem cell transplant. J is TRBJ2-1 and V is TRBV7-3, with 14 bases lining up with TRBD2. The clonotype was recovered from a boy aged 10-17 years with acute myeloid leukemia, due to receive a stem cell transplant. CDR3 nucleotide sequence: TGTGCCAGCAGCCAGGGACTAGCGGGAGTCGGGTCCTACAATGAGCAGTTCTTC. Amino acid sequence: CASSQGLAGVGSYNEQFF.